This entry concerns a single TCR beta chain. Its antigen remains unidentified. The V gene lost 5 bases and the J gene lost 4 bases, with 9 bases spanning the gap. The CDR3 is 12 residues long. CDR1 is SEHNR and CDR2 is FQNEAQ in the germline V gene (reference sequence). This sample was included in a study of shared clonotypes between healthy human individuals. The study, taken as a whole, reports: Compared with clonotypes that all four donors shared, non-shared clonotypes had lower generation probabilities. Sharing across a handful of donors was seen in roughly 5% of naive CD4 clonotypes.

For sorted subsets, roughly 210 ng DNA per replicate equaled tens of thousands of T cell genomes. TCRdb keeps only in-frame clones here, not all; method: immunoSEQ multiplex PCR. The sample contains more than 2 million clones, just under 95% of which appear only once. Naive-designated CD8 cells lacked CD45RO, were positively enriched for CCR7, and omitted terminally differentiated effector memory CD45RA+ cells. Material: naive CD8+ T cells sorted from blood. The rearrangement uses TRBV7-9 and TRBJ2-7; no reliable D call. The TCR was taken from a man aged 18 to 30 in good health. The CDR3 loop is CASSDHIYEQYF. CDR3 DNA: TGTGCCAGCAGCGACCACATTTACGAGCAGTACTTC.